The present TCR beta chain was sequenced within a study of regulatory T cells in long-lasting Graves disease. Time point of the sample: newly diagnosed GD, antithyroid drugs for less than 3 months. TCR sequences were obtained from RNA taken from PBMCs. CDR3 length equals 13 residues. J gave up 1 base and V 6 bases, and 5 bases lay outside the gene matches. CDR1 is DFQATT, CDR2 SNEGSKA, per germline (reference sequence). Building the TCR beta libraries relied on iRepertoire HTBI primers, and CDR3 regions underwent Arm-PCR. TCRdb ran MiXCR on the multiplex PCR reads and lists one entry per CDR3 protein. There are about 530,000 distinct CDR3 sequences in the sample; 15% to 20% occur only once, and roughly 25% lies in the top ten. This clonotype was recorded many times. The same data also went into a second study, on T cells in Graves' hyperthyroidism and ophthalmopathy.

The sequence was obtained from a woman between 40 and 65 years old with Graves disease. This chain joins TRBV20-1 and TRBJ2-7, with TRBD2 matching over 8 bases. The sequencing here drew on peripheral blood mononuclear cells (PBMCs), taken at new diagnosis, from a patient treated with antithyroid drugs. CDR3 in amino acids: CSAGSGASYEQYF. The CDR3 DNA is TGCAGTGCGGGTAGCGGGGCTTCCTACGAGCAGTACTTC.